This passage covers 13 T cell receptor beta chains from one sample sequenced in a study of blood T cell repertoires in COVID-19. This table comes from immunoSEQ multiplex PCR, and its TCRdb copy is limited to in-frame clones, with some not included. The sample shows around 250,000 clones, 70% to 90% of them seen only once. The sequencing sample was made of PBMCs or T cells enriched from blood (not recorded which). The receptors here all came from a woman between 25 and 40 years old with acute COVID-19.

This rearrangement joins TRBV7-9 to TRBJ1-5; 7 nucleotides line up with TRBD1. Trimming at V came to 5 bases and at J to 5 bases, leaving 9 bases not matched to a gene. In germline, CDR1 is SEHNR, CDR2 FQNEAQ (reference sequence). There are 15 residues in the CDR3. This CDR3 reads CASSPPGTEDQPQHF. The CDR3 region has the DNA TGTGCCAGCAGCCCGCCCGGGACAGAAGATCAGCCCCAGCATTTT.

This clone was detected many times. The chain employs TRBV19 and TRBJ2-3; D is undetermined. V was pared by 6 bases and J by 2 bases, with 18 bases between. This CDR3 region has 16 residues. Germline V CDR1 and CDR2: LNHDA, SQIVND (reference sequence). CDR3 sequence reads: CASSRLSESFTDTQYF. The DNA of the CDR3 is TGTGCCAGTAGCCGACTCTCCGAGTCTTTCACAGATACGCAGTATTTT.

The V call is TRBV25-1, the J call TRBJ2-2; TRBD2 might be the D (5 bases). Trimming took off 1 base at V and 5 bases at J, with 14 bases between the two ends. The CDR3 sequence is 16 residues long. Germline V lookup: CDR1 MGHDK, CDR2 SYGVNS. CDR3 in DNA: TGTGCCAGCAGTGAATCTTTAGGACTTATGACCGGGGAGCTGTTTTTT. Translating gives CASSESLGLMTGELFF.

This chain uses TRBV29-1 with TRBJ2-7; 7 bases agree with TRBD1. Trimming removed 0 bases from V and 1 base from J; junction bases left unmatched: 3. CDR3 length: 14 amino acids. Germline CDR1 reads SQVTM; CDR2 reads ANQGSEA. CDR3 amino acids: CSVEDGQESYEQYF. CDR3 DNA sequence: TGCAGCGTTGAAGATGGACAGGAATCCTACGAGCAGTACTTC.

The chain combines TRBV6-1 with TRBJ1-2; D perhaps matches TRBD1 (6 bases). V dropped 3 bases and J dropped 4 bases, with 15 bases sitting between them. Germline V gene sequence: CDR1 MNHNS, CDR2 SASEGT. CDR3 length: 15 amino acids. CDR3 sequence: CASSDMTGALYGYTF. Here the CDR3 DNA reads TGTGCCAGCAGTGATATGACAGGCGCTCTCTATGGCTACACCTTC.

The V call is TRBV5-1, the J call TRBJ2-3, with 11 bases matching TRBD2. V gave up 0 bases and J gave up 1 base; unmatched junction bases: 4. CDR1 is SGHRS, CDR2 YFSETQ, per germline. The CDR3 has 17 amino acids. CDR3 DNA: TGCGCCAGCAGCTTGGAGCGACTAGCGGGACGCACAGATACGCAGTATTTT. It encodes CASSLERLAGRTDTQYF.

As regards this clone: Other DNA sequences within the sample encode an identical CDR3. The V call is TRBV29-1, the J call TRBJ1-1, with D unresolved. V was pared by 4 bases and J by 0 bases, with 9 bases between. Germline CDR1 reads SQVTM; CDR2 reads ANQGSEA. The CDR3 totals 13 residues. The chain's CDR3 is CSVAGRLNTEAFF. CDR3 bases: TGCAGCGTTGCCGGCAGGTTGAACACTGAAGCTTTCTTT.

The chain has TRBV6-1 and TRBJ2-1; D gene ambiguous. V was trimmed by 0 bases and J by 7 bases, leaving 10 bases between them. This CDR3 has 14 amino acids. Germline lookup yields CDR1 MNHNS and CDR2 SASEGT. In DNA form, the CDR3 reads TGTGCCAGCAGTGAAGCGCTGGGCTCGAATGAGCAGTTCTTC. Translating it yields CASSEALGSNEQFF.

CDR3 amino acids: CASSPSRLAERNYNEQFF. In nucleotides, the CDR3 is TGCGCCAGCAGCCCCTCAAGACTAGCGGAGCGAAACTACAATGAGCAGTTCTTC. The chain uses TRBV5-1 and TRBJ2-1, with TRBD2 identical over 9 bases. This CDR3 has 18 residues. Trimming took 4 bases from V and 3 from J; bases not matched to a gene: 14. In germline, CDR1 is SGHRS, CDR2 YFSETQ.

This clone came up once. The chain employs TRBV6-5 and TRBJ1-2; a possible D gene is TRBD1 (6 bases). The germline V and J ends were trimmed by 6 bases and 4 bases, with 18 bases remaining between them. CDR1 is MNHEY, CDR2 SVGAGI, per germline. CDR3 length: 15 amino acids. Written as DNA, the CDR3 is TGTGCCAGCAGCCCCGGGGGGGCAAGGATCTATGGCTACACCTTC. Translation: CASSPGGARIYGYTF.

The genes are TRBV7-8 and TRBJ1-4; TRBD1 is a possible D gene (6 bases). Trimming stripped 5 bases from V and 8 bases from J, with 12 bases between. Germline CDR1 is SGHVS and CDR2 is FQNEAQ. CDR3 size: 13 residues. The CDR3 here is CASSPDRLEKLFF. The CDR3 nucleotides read TGTGCCAGCAGCCCAGACAGGCTAGAAAAACTGTTTTTT.

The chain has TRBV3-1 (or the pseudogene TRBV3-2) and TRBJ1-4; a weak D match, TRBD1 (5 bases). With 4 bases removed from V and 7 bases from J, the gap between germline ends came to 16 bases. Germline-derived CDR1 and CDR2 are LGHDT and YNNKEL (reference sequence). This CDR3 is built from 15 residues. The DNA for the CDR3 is TGTGCCAGCAGCCCTGGAGGAGGGGCGGCTGAAAAACTGTTTTTT. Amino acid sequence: CASSPGGGAAEKLFF.

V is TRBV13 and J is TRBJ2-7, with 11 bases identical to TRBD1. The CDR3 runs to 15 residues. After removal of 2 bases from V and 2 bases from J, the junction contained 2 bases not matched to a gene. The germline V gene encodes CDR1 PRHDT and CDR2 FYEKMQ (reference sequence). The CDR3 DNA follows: TGTGCCAGCAGCTTACGGGGACAGGGGGCCTACGAGCAGTACTTC. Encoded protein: CASSLRGQGAYEQYF.